This is a list of T cell receptor beta chains from one sample in a study of PD-L1 blockade in urothelial cancer. Only in-frame clones appear in the TCRdb table, and some are missing; sequencing was by immunoSEQ multiplex PCR. The table includes tens of thousands of clones, 65% to 90% detected once. Sequencing was performed on PBMCs, taken around atezolizumab (anti-PD-L1) treatment. These receptors were obtained from a man aged 65-85 years with urothelial cancer. CDR3s include the opening cysteine and the closing phenylalanine or tryptophan. A D gene is named only where the DNA matches it firmly. Clone size, where shown, is once, few, many, or a class for clones that have expanded.

cdr3_length j_call d_call clone_size v_call cdr3_aa cdr3_nt
17 TRBJ2-4 TRBD2 NA TRBV15 CATSRDRLARSASIQYF TGTGCCACCAGCAGAGATCGACTAGCGAGATCCGCAAGTATTCAGTACTTC
16 TRBJ2-7 TRBD1 NA TRBV27 CASSLSYRGLRYEQYF TGTGCCAGCAGTTTATCATACAGGGGGCTGAGATACGAGCAGTACTTC
16 TRBJ1-4 NA NA TRBV11-3 CASSLDYWQANEKLFF TGTGCCAGCAGCTTAGATTACTGGCAGGCTAATGAAAAACTGTTTTTT
14 TRBJ2-5 TRBD2 NA TRBV29-1 CSVGGGSGLETQYF TGCAGCGTTGGGGGCGGGAGTGGCCTAGAGACCCAGTACTTC
15 TRBJ2-1 NA NA TRBV5-6 CASSLGGISYNEQFF TGTGCCAGCAGCTTGGGCGGCATCTCCTACAATGAGCAGTTCTTC
13 TRBJ2-3 NA NA TRBV9 CASSGTSSDTQYF TGTGCCAGCAGCGGAACTAGCTCAGATACGCAGTATTTT
16 TRBJ1-1 NA few TRBV4-2 CASSQDSGTWNTEAFF TGTGCCAGCAGCCAAGACTCGGGAACATGGAACACTGAAGCTTTCTTT
14 TRBJ1-2 NA NA TRBV2 CASSAGARSYGYTF TGTGCCAGCAGTGCAGGGGCAAGGAGCTATGGCTACACCTTC
17 TRBJ2-3 TRBD2 NA TRBV30 CAWSASRLAGSADTQYF TGTGCCTGGAGTGCTTCACGACTAGCGGGATCGGCAGATACGCAGTATTTT
15 TRBJ2-3 TRBD2 NA TRBV18 CASSRLAGSTDTQYF TGTGCCAGCTCACGACTAGCGGGTAGCACAGATACGCAGTATTTT